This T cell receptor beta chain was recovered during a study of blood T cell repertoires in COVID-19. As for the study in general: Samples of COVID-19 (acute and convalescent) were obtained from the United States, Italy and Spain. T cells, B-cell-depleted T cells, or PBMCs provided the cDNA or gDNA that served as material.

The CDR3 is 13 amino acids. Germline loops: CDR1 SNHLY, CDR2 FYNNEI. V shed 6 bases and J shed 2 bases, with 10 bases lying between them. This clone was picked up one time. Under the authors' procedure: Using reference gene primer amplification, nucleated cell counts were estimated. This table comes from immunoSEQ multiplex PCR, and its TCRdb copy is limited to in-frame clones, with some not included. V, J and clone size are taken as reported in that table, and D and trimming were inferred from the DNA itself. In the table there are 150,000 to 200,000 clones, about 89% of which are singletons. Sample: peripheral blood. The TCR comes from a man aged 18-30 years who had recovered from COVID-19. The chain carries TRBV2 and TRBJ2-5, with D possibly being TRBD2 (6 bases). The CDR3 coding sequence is TGTGCCAGCAGGAGGGGACTTCAAGAGACCCAGTACTTC. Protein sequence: CASRRGLQETQYF.